These 24 T cell receptor beta chains originate from one sample sequenced in a study of shared clonotypes between healthy human individuals. Sequencing was performed with immunoSEQ multiplex PCR; in TCRdb, only in-frame clones are kept and a portion is missing. The table has some 680,000 clones, approximately 73% seen once. The specimen sequenced was memory CD4+ T cells sorted from blood. Subset here: CD45RA-negative fraction. These receptors came from a woman aged 25 to 39 in good health.

The V gene is TRBV4-1, the J gene TRBJ2-3, with D hard to call. Deletions cut 0 bases from V and 1 base from J, with 17 bases between. CDR1 and CDR2 from the germline V gene are MGHRA and YSYEKL. The CDR3 loop spans 18 amino acids. The CDR3 coding sequence is TGCGCCAGCAGCCAAGACATCCCTCAGTGGGTCCGCACAGATACGCAGTATTTT. It is translated as CASSQDIPQWVRTDTQYF.

The CDR3 spells CASSHGTSGRSHEQYF. The CDR3 nucleotides read TGTGCCAGCAGCCACGGGACTAGCGGGAGATCACACGAGCAGTACTTC. V gene TRBV11-3 combines with J gene TRBJ2-7, with 14 positions matching TRBD2. This CDR3 comprises 16 residues. Germline-derived CDR1 and CDR2 are SGHNT and YENEEA. The J segment lost 5 bases and the V segment lost 5 bases, leaving 8 bases of the junction unmatched. The variable domain in full, with the rest retrieved from reference TRBV11-3 and TRBJ2-7, is EAGVVQSPRYKIIEKKQPVAFWCNPISGHNTLYWYLQNLGQGPELLIRYENEEAVDDSQLPKDRFSAERLKGVDSTLKIQPAELGDSAVYLCASSHGTSGRSHEQYFGPGTRLTVT.

V usage is TRBV5-1 and J usage is TRBJ2-5; perhaps D is TRBD1 or TRBD2 (6 bases each). Judging by the DNA end, TRBJ2-7 fits better; the J call may be wrong. CDR1 and CDR2 from the germline V gene are SGHRS and YFSETQ. The CDR3 loop spans 14 amino acids. Here the CDR3 reads CASSSGGSSYEQYF. The CDR3 DNA sequence: TGCGCCAGCAGCTCCGGGGGCAGTTCCTACGAGCAGTACTTC.

CDR3 DNA sequence: TGTGCCAGCAGCTTAGGTGAGAGCTCCTACGAGCAGTACTTC. It yields the protein CASSLGESSYEQYF. V gene TRBV7-6 combines with J gene TRBJ2-7; D is uncertain. CDR1 and CDR2 (germline): SGHVS, FNYEAQ. The CDR3 spans 14 residues. V lost 1 base to trimming and J lost 0 bases, with 7 bases between them.

The rearrangement uses TRBV15 and TRBJ2-1, with TRBD1 identical over 9 bases. V trimming: 8 bases; J trimming: 8 bases; junction bases outside the gene matches: 7. CDR1 LNHNV and CDR2 YYDKDF come from the germline V gene (reference sequence). The length of the CDR3 is 13 residues. The CDR3 coding sequence is TGTGCCACCGGACAGGGGTTAGGTTATGAGCAGTTCTTC. Its translation: CATGQGLGYEQFF.

The chain joins TRBV11-2 to TRBJ2-1; a possible D gene is TRBD1 (5 bases). The CDR3 is 14 amino acids. CDR1 SGHAT and CDR2 FQNNGV come from the germline V gene. V was trimmed by 0 bases and J by 3 bases, leaving 6 bases between them. In DNA form, the CDR3 reads TGTGCCAGCAGCTTAGACAGGGACTACAATGAGCAGTTCTTC. This encodes CASSLDRDYNEQFF.

The rearrangement joins TRBV15 to TRBJ2-7, with TRBD2 matching 10 bases. CDR3 length: 18 residues. V lost 0 bases and J lost 2; bases outside the gene matches: 10. Germline CDR1 and CDR2: LNHNV and YYDKDF (reference sequence). The CDR3 loop reads CATSRDLSGLASAYEQYF. CDR3 DNA: TGTGCCACCAGCAGAGATTTATCGGGACTAGCGAGTGCCTACGAGCAGTACTTC. Filled out from reference TRBV15 and TRBJ2-7, the complete variable domain reads DAMVIQNPRYQVTQFGKPVTLSCSQTLNHNVMYWYQQKSSQAPKLLFHYYDKDFNNEADTPDNFQSRRPNTSFCFLDIRSPGLGDTAMYLCATSRDLSGLASAYEQYFGPGTRLTVT.

Remarks on this clone: The same CDR3 arises from other DNA sequences in this sample as well. This chain links TRBV5-1 with TRBJ1-4, with D unresolved. CDR3 length: 14 amino acids. V lost 0 bases, J lost 2 bases, and 5 bases lay in between. Germline CDR1 and CDR2: SGHRS and YFSETQ. CDR3 bases: TGCGCCAGCAGCTTGGACAGTACTAATGAAAAACTGTTTTTT. Translation: CASSLDSTNEKLFF.

The J gene is TRBJ2-3, the V gene TRBV5-1, with D possibly matching TRBD2 (5 bases). Looked up from germline, CDR1 is SGHRS and CDR2 is YFSETQ. V was shortened by 4 bases and J by 3 bases, with 18 bases between the two germline ends. The CDR3 is 16 amino acids. CDR3 sequence reads: CASSRVVSSVTDTQYF. The CDR3 DNA reads TGCGCCAGCAGCCGGGTGGTGAGTAGCGTTACAGATACGCAGTATTTT.

The CDR3 reads CASSPTLGTEAFF. CDR3 bases: TGTGCCAGCAGTCCGACTTTGGGCACTGAAGCTTTCTTT. V gene TRBV28 combines with J gene TRBJ1-1; D unresolved. CDR1 is MDHEN and CDR2 is SYDVKM in the germline V gene. The CDR3 consists of 13 residues. V lost 5 bases to trimming and J lost 4 bases, with 11 bases between them. The complete variable domain, with remaining parts taken from reference TRBV28 and TRBJ1-1, reads DVKVTQSSRYLVKRTGEKVFLECVQDMDHENMFWYRQDPGLGLRLIYFSYDVKMKEKGDIPEGYSVSREKKERFSLILESASTNQTSMYLCASSPTLGTEAFFGQGTRLTVV.

This clone has a single count. This chain uses TRBV28 with TRBJ2-3; a weak D match, TRBD2 (5 bases). Germline V gene lookup returns CDR1 MDHEN and CDR2 SYDVKM. The CDR3 totals 10 residues. V was trimmed by 5 bases and J by 9 bases, leaving 6 bases between them. Written as DNA, the CDR3 is TGTGCCAGCAGTAGAGGGACGCAGTATTTT. Its protein is CASSRGTQYF.

This chain uses TRBV6-5 with TRBJ1-2, with D unclear. There are 13 residues in the CDR3. In germline, CDR1 is MNHEY, CDR2 SVGAGI. Trimming removed 5 bases at V and 4 bases at J, with 11 bases between. The CDR3 protein is CASSASEGYGYTF. The CDR3 DNA follows: TGTGCCAGCAGTGCATCGGAAGGCTATGGCTACACCTTC.

The genes are TRBV27 and TRBJ2-3; 9 bases map to TRBD1. Per germline, CDR1 MNHEY and CDR2 SMNVEV (reference sequence). The trim removed 6 bases at V and 2 bases at J, leaving 6 bases unmatched. The CDR3 runs to 15 residues. The CDR3: CASSAQGAATDTQYF. The DNA of the CDR3 is TGTGCCAGCAGCGCACAGGGGGCCGCCACAGATACGCAGTATTTT.

The chain employs TRBV27 and TRBJ2-3; 7 nucleotides align to TRBD1. V was pared by 7 bases and J by 4 bases, with 5 bases of the junction left unmatched. Germline CDR1 MNHEY, CDR2 SMNVEV (reference sequence). This CDR3 has 13 residues. The CDR3 is CASKRGRADTQYF. DNA for the CDR3: TGTGCCAGCAAAAGGGGGCGGGCAGATACGCAGTATTTT.

The chain combines TRBV7-9 with TRBJ2-3; possible D gene TRBD2, 5 bases. This CDR3 has 14 amino acids. V was trimmed by 1 base and J by 4 bases, leaving 9 bases between them. The germline CDR1 and CDR2 sequences are SEHNR and FQNEAQ (reference sequence). DNA for the CDR3: TGTGCCAGCAGCTTAGGCGAGGGCGCAGATACGCAGTATTTT. Translation: CASSLGEGADTQYF.

The chain couples TRBV5-1 to TRBJ2-7; 7 bases align to TRBD2. CDR3 length: 15 residues. Germline CDR1 reads SGHRS; CDR2 reads YFSETQ. After removal of 0 bases from V and 5 bases from J, the junction contained 8 bases not matched to a gene. The CDR3 sequence is CASSLAGGGGNEQYF. CDR3 bases: TGCGCCAGCAGCTTGGCGGGCGGGGGAGGAAACGAGCAGTACTTC.

CDR3 region: CASSSSQGAYEQYF. CDR3 DNA sequence: TGTGCCAGCAGCTCAAGTCAGGGTGCCTACGAGCAGTACTTC. The chain employs TRBV13 and TRBJ2-7, with D possibly matching TRBD1 (5 bases). Trimming left V 4 bases short and J 2 bases short, with 12 bases between. The germline V gene has CDR1 PRHDT and CDR2 FYEKMQ (reference sequence). The CDR3 contains 14 residues.

This chain links TRBV30 with TRBJ1-1, with D possibly matching TRBD1 (5 bases). Trimming removed 2 bases at V and 1 base at J, with 8 bases between. Germline lookup yields CDR1 GTSNPN and CDR2 SVGIG (reference sequence). This CDR3 has 13 residues. CDR3: CAWSPTGNTEAFF. For the CDR3, the DNA is TGTGCCTGGAGTCCTACAGGGAACACTGAAGCTTTCTTT.

Concerning this clone itself: In the same sample, other DNA sequences code for this CDR3. The J gene is TRBJ2-1, the V gene TRBV5-1; D unclear. The CDR3 is made up of 15 amino acids. Trimming pared 0 bases from V and 0 bases from J, leaving 7 bases between. Germline V gives CDR1 SGHRS, CDR2 YFSETQ. For the CDR3, the DNA is TGCGCCAGCAGCTTGGCATCAAGCTCCTACAATGAGCAGTTCTTC. Translating gives CASSLASSSYNEQFF.

Written as DNA, the CDR3 is TGTGCCAGTAGTCTATCCCGGGACTGGAGAACCTACGAGCAGTACTTC. Protein sequence: CASSLSRDWRTYEQYF. The gene calls are TRBV19 and TRBJ2-7; TRBD2 might be the D (6 bases). This CDR3 contains 16 residues. Germline V gives CDR1 LNHDA, CDR2 SQIVND (reference sequence). Trimming left V 5 bases short and J 2 bases short, with 19 bases between.

The chain joins TRBV28 to TRBJ2-2; TRBD2 matches 8 bases. Germline V gene data show CDR1 as MDHEN and CDR2 as SYDVKM. The CDR3 has 15 residues. The ends lost 5 bases at V and 7 bases at J; junction bases unmatched: 9. This CDR3 reads CASSVQAGAVGELFF. The CDR3 DNA reads as TGTGCCAGCAGTGTACAAGCGGGAGCGGTCGGGGAGCTGTTTTTT.

This clone showed up just once. J is TRBJ2-7 and V is TRBV29-1; 11 bases match TRBD2. The V segment lost 6 bases and the J segment 3 bases; nucleotides outside the gene matches: 10. Germline-derived CDR1 and CDR2 are SQVTM and ANQGSEA. CDR3 length: 15 amino acids. The CDR3, as DNA: TGCAGCGTATACACCGGGACTAGCGGACACTACGAGCAGTACTTC. This sequence encodes CSVYTGTSGHYEQYF.

CDR3 in amino acids: CASSRAKQETQYF. The CDR3 DNA sequence: TGTGCCAGTAGTAGGGCAAAACAAGAGACCCAGTACTTC. The gene calls are TRBV19 and TRBJ2-5; D unresolved. The ends were cut back, 4 bases at V and 2 bases at J, with 8 bases in the middle. Germline values: CDR1 LNHDA, CDR2 SQIVND (reference sequence). This CDR3 comprises 13 residues.

This clone has a handful of counts. The chain carries TRBV7-9 and TRBJ1-4, with 7 bases that match TRBD1. The CDR3 loop spans 16 amino acids. The V segment lost 1 base and the J segment 6 bases; nucleotides outside the gene matches: 8. The V gene's germline CDR1 is SEHNR and CDR2 FQNEAQ (reference sequence). The CDR3: CASSLVGGIGYEKLFF. DNA of the CDR3: TGTGCCAGCAGCTTAGTAGGGGGCATCGGGTATGAAAAACTGTTTTTT.